This T cell receptor (beta chain) was captured by sequencing in a study of CD8+ T cells in alopecia areata. The germline gives CDR1 GTSNPN, CDR2 SVGIG (reference sequence). CDR3 length: 13 amino acids. The V and J ends lost 1 base and 12 bases respectively, with 16 bases between them. Isolated RNA was reverse transcribed into cDNA used as the sequencing template. Assay: immunoSEQ multiplex PCR; the TCRdb copy retains only in-frame clones and omits some. The data show roughly 250,000 clones, 67% seen once. The sample here was CD4+ T cells sorted from blood, taken at week 0. The TCR comes from a human donor with alopecia areata. The chain has TRBV30 and TRBJ2-1; D is possibly TRBD1 or TRBD2 (5 bases each). CDR3 in amino acids: CAWSGETGTRQFF. CDR3 coding DNA: TGTGCCTGGAGTGGAGAAACCGGGACCAGGCAGTTCTTC.